Listed below are T cell receptor beta chains from one sample, sequenced in a study of monozygotic twins with inflammatory bowel disease. TCRdb re-called the 5' RACE reads; every CDR3 protein appears as one record, without DNA. The sample totals about 43,000 distinct CDR3 sequences. Sequencing was performed on blood. Receptors originate from a human donor with ulcerative colitis or Crohn's disease, or a healthy co-twin of an affected twin (not recorded which). The CDR3 runs from the conserved cysteine through the conserved F or W. The order of the fields is V gene, clone size, J gene, CDR3 protein. For some rows the clone size is stated as once, few or many, or as a class when expanded; others skip it.

TRBV7-6	.	TRBJ2-2	CASSLSPGQGNTGELFF
TRBV3-1	medium-sized	TRBJ2-7	CASSQGISQGYYEQYF
TRBV7-9	.	TRBJ1-2	CASSLTGDGYTF
TRBV6-1	.	TRBJ2-5	CASSKAAEGGETQYF
TRBV5-6	.	TRBJ2-3	CASSWGLAGITDTQYF
TRBV10-3	.	TRBJ2-7	CAISELTEQYF
TRBV30	.	TRBJ2-7	CAWSVVGRAYEQYF
TRBV11-3	.	TRBJ2-2	CASRHGQGNTGELFF
TRBV30	.	TRBJ1-1	CAWRPGMNTEAFF
TRBV29-1	.	TRBJ2-7	CSVEGDRSSYEQYF
TRBV3-1	.	TRBJ2-1	CASSPGRTSYNEQFF
TRBV20-1	.	TRBJ1-1	CSARDRNRGHTEAFF
TRBV25-1	.	TRBJ1-6	CASSVTGFRPLHF
TRBV7-9	.	TRBJ2-4	CASSSAKNMQYF
TRBV12-3/TRBV12-4	.	TRBJ2-7	CASSSQSLEQYF
TRBV10-3	.	TRBJ2-6	CAISDLLDSGANVLTF
TRBV20-1	.	TRBJ2-7	CSAINDRRVYEQYF